Listed below are T cell receptor beta chains from one sample, sequenced in a study of shared clonotypes between healthy human individuals. Method: immunoSEQ multiplex PCR; TCRdb's copy keeps in-frame clones and lacks some. The table has millions of clones, 90% to 95% seen once; the top ten hold 0.1% to 0.15%. Sequencing was carried out using naive CD4+ T cells sorted from blood. The receptors derive from a man between 18 and 35 years old in good health. Both conserved end residues are trimmed from each CDR3. The order of the fields is clone size, V gene, CDR3 length, J gene, D gene, CDR3 protein. The D gene is left open where the match is weak. Some rows have no size entry. The others give once, few or many, or a class for an expanded clone.

clone size: NA
V gene: TRBV5-4
CDR3 length: 11
J gene: TRBJ1-1
D gene: NA
CDR3 protein: ASSLAAGFEAF

clone size: NA
V gene: TRBV5-1
CDR3 length: 11
J gene: TRBJ2-4
D gene: TRBD2
CDR3 protein: ASRPSGVDIQY

clone size: NA
V gene: TRBV4-1
CDR3 length: 16
J gene: TRBJ1-5
D gene: NA
CDR3 protein: ASSQVIGGNYSNQPQH

clone size: NA
V gene: TRBV12-5
CDR3 length: 12
J gene: TRBJ1-1
D gene: NA
CDR3 protein: ASGLDGVYTEAF

clone size: NA
V gene: TRBV5-4
CDR3 length: 14
J gene: TRBJ2-3
D gene: TRBD2
CDR3 protein: ASSLSWTSGTDTQY

clone size: once
V gene: TRBV11-2
CDR3 length: 16
J gene: TRBJ1-4
D gene: TRBD1
CDR3 protein: ASSTIWGDRATNEKLF

clone size: NA
V gene: TRBV30
CDR3 length: 11
J gene: TRBJ2-7
D gene: TRBD2
CDR3 protein: AWKALAGPLQY

clone size: NA
V gene: TRBV10-2
CDR3 length: 14
J gene: TRBJ2-5
D gene: TRBD2
CDR3 protein: ASSLERGGLQETQY

clone size: NA
V gene: TRBV11-2
CDR3 length: 14
J gene: TRBJ2-7
D gene: TRBD1
CDR3 protein: ASSQRRPGGSYEQY

clone size: NA
V gene: TRBV30
CDR3 length: 12
J gene: TRBJ1-6
D gene: TRBD1
CDR3 protein: AWNFRQGGSPLH

clone size: once
V gene: TRBV6-1
CDR3 length: 10
J gene: TRBJ2-1
D gene: NA
CDR3 protein: ASRTAYNEQF

clone size: NA
V gene: TRBV7-9
CDR3 length: 11
J gene: TRBJ1-4
D gene: TRBD1
CDR3 protein: ASSLQGREKLF

clone size: NA
V gene: TRBV10-3
CDR3 length: 11
J gene: TRBJ1-2
D gene: NA
CDR3 protein: AISEAVNYGYT

clone size: NA
V gene: TRBV6-5
CDR3 length: 12
J gene: TRBJ1-5
D gene: TRBD1
CDR3 protein: ASSPGQPNQPQH

clone size: NA
V gene: TRBV1
CDR3 length: 16
J gene: TRBJ2-3
D gene: NA
CDR3 protein: TSSLRVAGDLLWDTQY

clone size: once
V gene: TRBV6-1
CDR3 length: 14
J gene: TRBJ1-2
D gene: NA
CDR3 protein: ASSEAQVRVNYGYT

clone size: NA
V gene: TRBV6-5
CDR3 length: 9
J gene: TRBJ2-7
D gene: NA
CDR3 protein: ASGIAREQY

clone size: NA
V gene: TRBV7-9
CDR3 length: 11
J gene: TRBJ2-1
D gene: NA
CDR3 protein: ASSKTVAVRVF

clone size: NA
V gene: TRBV5-6
CDR3 length: 15
J gene: TRBJ1-2
D gene: NA
CDR3 protein: ASSYYRVRGTNYGYT

clone size: NA
V gene: TRBV2
CDR3 length: 11
J gene: TRBJ2-3
D gene: TRBD1
CDR3 protein: ASKGARVDTQY

clone size: NA
V gene: TRBV4-1
CDR3 length: 13
J gene: TRBJ2-3
D gene: TRBD2
CDR3 protein: ASSNGLAGEGTQY

clone size: NA
V gene: TRBV4-1
CDR3 length: 14
J gene: TRBJ2-3
D gene: NA
CDR3 protein: ASSQGRDRYTDTQY

clone size: NA
V gene: TRBV2
CDR3 length: 16
J gene: TRBJ2-6
D gene: TRBD2
CDR3 protein: ASSESGREASGANVLT

clone size: NA
V gene: TRBV28
CDR3 length: 13
J gene: TRBJ1-3
D gene: TRBD1
CDR3 protein: ASSPGTGVGNTIY

clone size: NA
V gene: TRBV6-6
CDR3 length: 13
J gene: TRBJ1-3
D gene: NA
CDR3 protein: ASSSGTFSGNTIY

clone size: NA
V gene: TRBV10-3
CDR3 length: 13
J gene: TRBJ2-2
D gene: TRBD1
CDR3 protein: AISRDRGLSGELF

clone size: NA
V gene: TRBV28
CDR3 length: 12
J gene: TRBJ1-1
D gene: NA
CDR3 protein: ASSRTGLNTEAF

clone size: NA
V gene: TRBV5-1
CDR3 length: 13
J gene: TRBJ1-2
D gene: NA
CDR3 protein: ASSLSWAGGDGYT

clone size: NA
V gene: TRBV18
CDR3 length: 14
J gene: TRBJ2-4
D gene: NA
CDR3 protein: ASSPDGVGTKNIQY

clone size: NA
V gene: TRBV5-1
CDR3 length: 14
J gene: TRBJ1-1
D gene: NA
CDR3 protein: ASSLAIGSGLTEAF

clone size: NA
V gene: TRBV11-2
CDR3 length: 16
J gene: TRBJ2-5
D gene: TRBD1
CDR3 protein: ASSPDRGRGRMSWTQY

clone size: NA
V gene: TRBV6-1
CDR3 length: 13
J gene: TRBJ2-1
D gene: TRBD2
CDR3 protein: ASSEGLAVYNEQF